The present T cell receptor beta chain was sequenced within a study of sequential checkpoint blockade in melanoma. Treatment given: randomized to nivolumab then ipilimumab (arm A) or the reverse (arm B). Germline V lookup: CDR1 SGDLS, CDR2 YYNGEE. Trimming cost V 3 bases and J 5 bases; bases outside gene matches: 2. There are 15 residues in the CDR3. The data were produced by immunoSEQ multiplex PCR, yet TCRdb's version contains in-frame clones alone and is incomplete. This table has about 18,000 clones, 72% appearing once. Sample: CD8+ T cells sorted from blood (inferred from file names), taken from a patient given nivolumab and ipilimumab in sequence. The TCR was taken from a human donor with melanoma. This chain joins TRBV9 and TRBJ2-1; 13 bases are a match to TRBD2. DNA for the CDR3: TGTGCCAGCAGCGGGGGGACTAGCGGGAACAATGAGCAGTTCTTC. It yields the protein CASSGGTSGNNEQFF.